This TCR beta chain was retrieved from a study of persistence of HIV-infected CD4 T cells. Study context: A median of 8 years of suppressive ART preceded sampling. Two participants gave one leukapheresis sample; others gave up to about 180 mL blood repeatedly.

Study-wide results and caveats: Antigen-responding cells were enriched for degenerate expanded CDR3beta sequences.

The libraries were made with immunoSEQ version 4 in survey mode. Profiled with immunoSEQ multiplex PCR; TCRdb holds only in-frame clones, not every one. In the table there are tens of thousands of clones, under 85% of which are singletons. As for this clone: Its antigen is not identified.

Lysates of CMV-infected fibroblasts at around 9.8 ug/mL stimulated these cells. CD40L/CD69 double-negative CD45RO-high memory CD4+ T cells were collected. Donors had CD4+ T cell counts above 400 cells/uL and were CMV-seropositive. The trim removed 4 bases at V and 5 bases at J, leaving 2 bases unmatched. CDR1 is SGHRS, CDR2 YFSETQ, per germline. This CDR3 spans 13 amino acids. Material: CD4+ T cells sorted from PBMCs after 18-hour stimulation, obtained from a patient who received antiretroviral therapy. The sequence came from an adult man with HIV who was CMV-seropositive. The rearrangement uses TRBV5-1 and TRBJ1-4; 7 bases fit TRBD1. The CDR3 here is CASSLGQNEKLFF. The CDR3 DNA follows: TGCGCCAGCAGCCTGGGACAGAATGAAAAACTGTTTTTT.